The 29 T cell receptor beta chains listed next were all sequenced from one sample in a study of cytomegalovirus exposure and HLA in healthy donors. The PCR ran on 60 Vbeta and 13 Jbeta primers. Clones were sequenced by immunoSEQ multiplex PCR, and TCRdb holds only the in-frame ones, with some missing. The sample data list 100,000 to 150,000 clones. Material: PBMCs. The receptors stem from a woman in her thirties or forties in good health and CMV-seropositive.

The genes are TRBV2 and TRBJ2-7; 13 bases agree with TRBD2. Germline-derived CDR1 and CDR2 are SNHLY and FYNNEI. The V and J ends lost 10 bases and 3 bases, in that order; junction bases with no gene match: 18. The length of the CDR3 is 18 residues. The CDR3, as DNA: TGTGCCACTAAAAGGCCGGGACTAGCGGGACTTCGGGACTACGAGCAGTACTTC. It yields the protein CATKRPGLAGLRDYEQYF.

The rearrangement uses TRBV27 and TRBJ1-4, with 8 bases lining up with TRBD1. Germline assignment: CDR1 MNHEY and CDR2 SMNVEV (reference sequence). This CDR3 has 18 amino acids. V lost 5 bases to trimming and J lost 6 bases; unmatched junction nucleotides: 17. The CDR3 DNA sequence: TGTGCCAGCAGTCTCCGGACAGGGAGAAGATTGAACGATGAAAAACTGTTTTTT. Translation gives CASSLRTGRRLNDEKLFF. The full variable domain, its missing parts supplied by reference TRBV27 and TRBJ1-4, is EAQVTQNPRYLITVTGKKLTVTCSQNMNHEYMSWYRQDPGLGLRQIYYSMNVEVTDKGDVPEGYKVSRKEKRNFPLILESPSPNQTSLYFCASSLRTGRRLNDEKLFFGSGTQLSVL.

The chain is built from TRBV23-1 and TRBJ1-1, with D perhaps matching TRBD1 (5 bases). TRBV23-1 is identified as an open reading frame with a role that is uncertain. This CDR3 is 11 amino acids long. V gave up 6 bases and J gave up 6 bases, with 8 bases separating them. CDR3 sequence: CASRGGAEAFF. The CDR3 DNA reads TGCGCCAGCAGGGGGGGGGCTGAAGCTTTCTTT.

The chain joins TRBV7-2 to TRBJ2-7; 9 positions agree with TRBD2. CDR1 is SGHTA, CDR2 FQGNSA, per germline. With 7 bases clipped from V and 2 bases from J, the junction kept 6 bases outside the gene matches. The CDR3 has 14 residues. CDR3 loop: CASIPTSGPYEQYF. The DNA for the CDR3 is TGTGCCAGCATTCCAACTAGCGGGCCCTACGAGCAGTACTTC. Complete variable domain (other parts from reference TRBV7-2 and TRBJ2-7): GAGVSQSPSNKVTEKGKDVELRCDPISGHTALYWYRQSLGQGLEFLIYFQGNSAPDKSGLPSDRFSAERTGGSVSTLTIQRTQQEDSAVYLCASIPTSGPYEQYFGPGTRLTVT.

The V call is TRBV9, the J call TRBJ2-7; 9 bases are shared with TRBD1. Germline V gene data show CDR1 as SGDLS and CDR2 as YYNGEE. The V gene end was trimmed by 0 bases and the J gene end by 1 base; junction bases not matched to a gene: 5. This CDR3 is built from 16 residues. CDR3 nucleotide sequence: TGTGCCAGCAGCGTAGGTGCCGGGACAGGGTCCTACGAGCAGTACTTC. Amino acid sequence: CASSVGAGTGSYEQYF.

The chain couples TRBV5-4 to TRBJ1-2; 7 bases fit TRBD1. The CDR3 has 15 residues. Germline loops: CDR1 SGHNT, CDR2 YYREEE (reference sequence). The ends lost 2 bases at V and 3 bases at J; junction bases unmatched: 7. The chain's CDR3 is CASSFGPGTDYGYTF. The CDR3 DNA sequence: TGTGCCAGCAGCTTTGGGCCAGGGACAGACTATGGCTACACCTTC.

The CDR3 sequence: CASSLVSLGTGDLYEQYF. The CDR3 coding sequence is TGTGCCAGCAGCTTAGTCTCCTTGGGGACAGGGGATCTCTACGAGCAGTACTTC. This chain links TRBV11-3 with TRBJ2-7; 10 bases line up with TRBD1. Unmatched junction bases numbered 12, after V lost 1 base and J lost 3 bases. The length of the CDR3 is 18 residues. The germline gives CDR1 SGHNT, CDR2 YENEEA.

The CDR3 DNA reads as TGTGCCAGCAGCCCAGCCGGGACTAATTATGAGCAGTTCTTC. This codes for CASSPAGTNYEQFF. V usage is TRBV9 and J usage is TRBJ2-1, with TRBD2 matching over 7 bases. V shed 4 bases and J 8 bases; nucleotides not matched to a gene: 9. The CDR3 has 14 amino acids. Germline V CDR1 and CDR2: SGDLS, YYNGEE. The full variable domain, in which reference TRBV9 and TRBJ2-1 provide the parts outside the CDR3, is DSGVTQTPKHLITATGQRVTLRCSPRSGDLSVYWYQQSLDQGLQFLIQYYNGEERAKGNILERFSAQQFPDLHSELNLSSLELGDSALYFCASSPAGTNYEQFFGPGTRLTVL.

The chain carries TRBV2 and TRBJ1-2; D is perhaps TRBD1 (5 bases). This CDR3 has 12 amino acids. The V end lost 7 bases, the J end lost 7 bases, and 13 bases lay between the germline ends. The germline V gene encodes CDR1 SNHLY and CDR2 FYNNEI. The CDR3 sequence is CASIDSELGYTF. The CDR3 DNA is TGTGCCAGCATTGACAGCGAACTTGGCTACACCTTC.

The CDR3 nucleotides are TGTGCCAGCAGCCTTAGAGGGGGCTATGGAAACACCATATATTTT. It codes for CASSLRGGYGNTIYF. V and J are TRBV5-6 and TRBJ1-3; 7 bases align to TRBD1. This CDR3 is 15 amino acids long. CDR1 SGHDT and CDR2 YYEEEE come from the germline V gene. V trimming: 4 bases; J trimming: 3 bases; junction bases outside the gene matches: 7.

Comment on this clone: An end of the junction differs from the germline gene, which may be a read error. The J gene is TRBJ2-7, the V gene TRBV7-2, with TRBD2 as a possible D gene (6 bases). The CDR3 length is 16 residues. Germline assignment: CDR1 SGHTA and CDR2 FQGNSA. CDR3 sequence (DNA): TGTGCCAGCAGCCTAGCCCGGGGCGGGACCGTTCTCGAGCAGTACTTC. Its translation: CASSLARGGTVLEQYF.

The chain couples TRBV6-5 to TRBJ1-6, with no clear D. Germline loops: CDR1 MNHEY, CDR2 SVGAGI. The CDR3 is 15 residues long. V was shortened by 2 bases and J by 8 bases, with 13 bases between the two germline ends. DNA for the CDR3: TGTGCCAGCAGTTACGAGGGAAGCTTCGATTCACCCCTCCACTTT. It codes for CASSYEGSFDSPLHF.

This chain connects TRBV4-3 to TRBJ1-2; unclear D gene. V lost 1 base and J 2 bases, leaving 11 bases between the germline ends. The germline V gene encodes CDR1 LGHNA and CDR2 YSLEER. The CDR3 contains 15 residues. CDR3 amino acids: CASSQGVDSNYGYTF. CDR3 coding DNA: TGCGCCAGCAGCCAAGGCGTAGATTCCAACTATGGCTACACCTTC.

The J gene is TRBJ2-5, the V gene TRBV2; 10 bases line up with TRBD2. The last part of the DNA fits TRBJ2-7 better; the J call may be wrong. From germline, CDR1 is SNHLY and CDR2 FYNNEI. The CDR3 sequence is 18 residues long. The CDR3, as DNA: TGTGCCAGCGTGAAAAGTTGGTCTAGCGGGGGAAACTCCTACGAGCAGTACTTC. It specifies CASVKSWSSGGNSYEQYF.

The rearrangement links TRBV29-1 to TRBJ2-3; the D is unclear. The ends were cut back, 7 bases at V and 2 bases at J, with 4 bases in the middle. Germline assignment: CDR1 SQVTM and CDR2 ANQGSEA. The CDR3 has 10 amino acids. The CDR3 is CSAFTDTQYF. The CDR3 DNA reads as TGCAGCGCGTTCACAGATACGCAGTATTTT.

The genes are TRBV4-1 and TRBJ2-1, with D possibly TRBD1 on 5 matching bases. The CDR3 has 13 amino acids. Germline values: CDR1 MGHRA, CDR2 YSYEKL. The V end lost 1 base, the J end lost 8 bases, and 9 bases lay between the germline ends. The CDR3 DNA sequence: TGCGCCAGCAGCCAAGTACTCAGGGATGAGCAGTTCTTC. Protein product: CASSQVLRDEQFF.

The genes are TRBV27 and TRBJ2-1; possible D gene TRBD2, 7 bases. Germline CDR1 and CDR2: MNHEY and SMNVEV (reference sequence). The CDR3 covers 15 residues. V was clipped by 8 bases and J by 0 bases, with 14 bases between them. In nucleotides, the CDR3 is TGTGCCAGCTATGGGGGCGGGAGCTCCTACAATGAGCAGTTCTTC. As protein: CASYGGGSSYNEQFF.

The DNA of the CDR3 is TGTGCCAGCAGGCGACAGTCTCAATATGGTTCACCCCTCCACTTT. This sequence encodes CASRRQSQYGSPLHF. This chain joins TRBV2 and TRBJ1-6; possible D gene TRBD1, 5 bases. CDR3 size: 15 residues. Germline CDR1 and CDR2: SNHLY and FYNNEI. V was clipped by 6 bases and J by 9 bases, with 18 bases between them.

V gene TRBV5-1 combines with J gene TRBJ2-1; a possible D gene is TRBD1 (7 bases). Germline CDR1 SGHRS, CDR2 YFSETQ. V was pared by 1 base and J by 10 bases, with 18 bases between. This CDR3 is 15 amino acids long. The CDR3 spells CASSLTTTRGGEQFF. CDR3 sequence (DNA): TGCGCCAGCAGCTTGACCACGACTAGAGGGGGCGAGCAGTTCTTC.

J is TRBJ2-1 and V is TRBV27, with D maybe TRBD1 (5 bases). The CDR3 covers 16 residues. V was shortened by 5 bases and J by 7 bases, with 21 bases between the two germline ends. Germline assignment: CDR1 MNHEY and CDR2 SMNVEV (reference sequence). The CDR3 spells CASSLTTQGMRNEQFF. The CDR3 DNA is TGTGCCAGCAGTCTGACAACTCAGGGAATGCGGAATGAGCAGTTCTTC.

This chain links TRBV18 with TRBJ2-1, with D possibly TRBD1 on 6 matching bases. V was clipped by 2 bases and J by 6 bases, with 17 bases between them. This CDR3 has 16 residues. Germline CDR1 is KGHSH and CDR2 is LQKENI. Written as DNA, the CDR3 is TGTGCCAGCTCACCATCCTACAGGGTAGTGGCCAATGAGCAGTTCTTC. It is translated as CASSPSYRVVANEQFF.

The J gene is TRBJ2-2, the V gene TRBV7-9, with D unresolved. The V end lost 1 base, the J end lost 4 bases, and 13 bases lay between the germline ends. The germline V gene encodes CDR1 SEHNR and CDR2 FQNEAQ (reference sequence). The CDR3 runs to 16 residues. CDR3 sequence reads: CASSLETDTFTGELFF. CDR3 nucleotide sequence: TGTGCCAGCAGCTTAGAAACAGACACTTTCACCGGGGAGCTGTTTTTT.

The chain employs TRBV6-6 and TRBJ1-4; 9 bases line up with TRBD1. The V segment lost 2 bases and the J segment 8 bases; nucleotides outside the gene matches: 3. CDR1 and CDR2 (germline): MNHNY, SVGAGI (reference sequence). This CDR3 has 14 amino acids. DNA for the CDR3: TGTGCCAGCAGTTACGGACAGGGGAGGGAAAAACTGTTTTTT. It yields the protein CASSYGQGREKLFF.

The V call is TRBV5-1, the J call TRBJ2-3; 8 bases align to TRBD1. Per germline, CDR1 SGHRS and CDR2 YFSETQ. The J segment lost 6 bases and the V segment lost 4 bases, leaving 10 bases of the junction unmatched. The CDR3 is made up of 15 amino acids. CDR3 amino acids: CASSLGTGRTDTQYF. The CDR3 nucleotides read TGCGCCAGCAGCCTTGGGACAGGTCGTACGGATACGCAGTATTTT.

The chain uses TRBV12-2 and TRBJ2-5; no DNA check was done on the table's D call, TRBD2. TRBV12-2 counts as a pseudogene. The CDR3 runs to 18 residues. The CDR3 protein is CASRLALWVAGGGETQYF. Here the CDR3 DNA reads TGTGCAAGTCGCTTAGCGCTTTGGGTAGCGGGAGGTGGTGAGACCCAGTACTTC.

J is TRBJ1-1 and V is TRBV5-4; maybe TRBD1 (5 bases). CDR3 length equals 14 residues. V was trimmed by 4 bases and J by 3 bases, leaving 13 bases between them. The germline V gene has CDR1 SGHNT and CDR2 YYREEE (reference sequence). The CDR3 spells CASSLQGRDTEAFF. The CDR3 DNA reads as TGTGCCAGCAGCCTCCAGGGTAGGGACACTGAAGCTTTCTTT.

The CDR3 loop is CASSHPGQEEKLFF. In DNA, the CDR3 is TGTGCCAGCAGCCATCCGGGACAGGAAGAAAAACTGTTTTTT. V and J are TRBV5-5 and TRBJ1-4; TRBD1 matches 8 bases. The junction had 7 bases not matched to a gene; V was cut back by 4 bases and J by 8 bases. The CDR3 is 14 residues long. Germline lookup yields CDR1 SGHKS and CDR2 YYEKEE (reference sequence). Filled out from reference TRBV5-5 and TRBJ1-4, the complete variable domain reads DAGVTQSPTHLIKTRGQQVTLRCSPISGHKSVSWYQQVLGQGPQFIFQYYEKEERGRGNFPDRFSARQFPNYSSELNVNALLLGDSALYLCASSHPGQEEKLFFGSGTQLSVL.

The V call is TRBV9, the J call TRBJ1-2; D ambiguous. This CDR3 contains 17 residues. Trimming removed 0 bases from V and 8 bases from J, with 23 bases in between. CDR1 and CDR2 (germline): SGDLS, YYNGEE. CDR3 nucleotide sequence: TGTGCCAGCAGCGTAGGAGGAGGCGGTGAGCCCTATTCCGGCTACACCTTC. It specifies CASSVGGGGEPYSGYTF.

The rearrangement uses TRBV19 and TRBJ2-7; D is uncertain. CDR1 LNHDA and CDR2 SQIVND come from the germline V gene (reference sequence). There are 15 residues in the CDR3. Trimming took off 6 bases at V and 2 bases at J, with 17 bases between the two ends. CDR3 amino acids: CASSPYETGAYEQYF. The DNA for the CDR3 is TGTGCCAGTAGCCCCTATGAGACGGGTGCCTACGAGCAGTACTTC.